A single sample is the source of the 9 T cell receptor beta chains below, sequenced in a study of T cell changes during pregnancy in multiple sclerosis. TCRdb's table, derived via immunoSEQ multiplex PCR, lists solely in-frame clones and lacks some. The sample yields tens of thousands of clones, 92% seen once. Specimen: peripheral blood, collected in the second trimester of pregnancy. The receptors were sampled from a female donor with multiple sclerosis, enrolled in a pregnancy study.

J is TRBJ2-6 and V is TRBV5-1; D unresolved. Looked up from germline, CDR1 is SGHRS and CDR2 is YFSETQ. The CDR3 spans 14 residues. Trimming left V 5 bases short and J 0 bases short, with 6 bases between. The DNA for the CDR3 is TGCGCCAGCAGGAGGAGCTCTGGGGCCAACGTCCTGACTTTC. It yields the protein CASRRSSGANVLTF.

The V call is TRBV28, the J call TRBJ1-5; D perhaps matches TRBD1 (5 bases). Germline V gene lookup returns CDR1 MDHEN and CDR2 SYDVKM. V was pared by 1 base and J by 3 bases, with 16 bases between. The CDR3 runs to 17 residues. For the CDR3, the DNA is TGTGCCAGCAGTTTATTTGGGGGGAGACAGCCCAATCAGCCCCAGCATTTT. This codes for CASSLFGGRQPNQPQHF.

This clone was seen a handful of times. J is TRBJ2-1 and V is TRBV7-9; 9 bases align to TRBD2. Trimming at V came to 3 bases and at J to 7 bases, leaving 7 bases not matched to a gene. In germline, CDR1 is SEHNR, CDR2 FQNEAQ (reference sequence). This CDR3 has 15 amino acids. This chain's CDR3 is CASSFYAGGYNEQFF. The CDR3 DNA follows: TGTGCCAGCAGCTTTTATGCGGGAGGGTATAATGAGCAGTTCTTC.

With respect to this clone: Other DNA sequences in this specimen translate into the identical CDR3. The chain joins TRBV6-1 to TRBJ2-7, with D maybe TRBD2 (5 bases). The V gene's germline CDR1 is MNHNS and CDR2 SASEGT. Trimming took 1 base from V and 7 from J, leaving 32 bases between them. This CDR3 comprises 20 residues. The DNA for the CDR3 is TGTGCCAGCAGTGAAGGAGGGCAGGCGGTACGTCGCGCCGCCCTTGTGGAGCAGTACTTC. This sequence encodes CASSEGGQAVRRAALVEQYF.

The chain employs TRBV7-9 and TRBJ1-6; 8 bases fit TRBD1. The junction had 7 bases not matched to a gene; V was cut back by 5 bases and J by 7 bases. CDR3 length equals 15 residues. From germline, CDR1 is SEHNR and CDR2 FQNEAQ (reference sequence). The CDR3 loop is CASSPGQAGNSPLHF. CDR3 in DNA: TGTGCCAGCAGCCCGGGACAGGCGGGGAATTCACCCCTCCACTTT.

The chain links TRBV7-7 to TRBJ2-2; no reliable D call. CDR1 and CDR2 from the germline V gene are SSHAT and FNYEAQ (reference sequence). V was clipped by 5 bases and J by 6 bases, with 10 bases between them. The CDR3 runs to 13 residues. CDR3 nucleotide sequence: TGTGCCAGCAGCACCGCAGTGGCCGGGGAGCTGTTTTTT. This translates into CASSTAVAGELFF.

The chain employs TRBV5-6 and TRBJ1-4; 8 bases are shared with TRBD1. This CDR3 spans 15 amino acids. The V segment lost 4 bases and the J segment 7 bases; nucleotides outside the gene matches: 9. Looked up from germline, CDR1 is SGHDT and CDR2 is YYEEEE. This CDR3 reads CASSPLDREGEKLFF. In DNA form, the CDR3 reads TGTGCCAGCAGCCCTCTGGACAGGGAGGGTGAAAAACTGTTTTTT.

For this clone: The junction departs from germline at one end; a sequencing error may be responsible. The V and J genes are TRBV13 and TRBJ2-7; 7 nucleotides line up with TRBD2. The CDR3 is 15 residues long. The germline V gene encodes CDR1 PRHDT and CDR2 FYEKMQ (reference sequence). The CDR3 loop is CASRLGGTTTYEQYF. The CDR3 DNA reads as TGTGCCAGCAGGTTAGGCGGGACTACCACCTACGAGCAGTACTTC.

J is TRBJ2-3 and V is TRBV5-1; 9 bases agree with TRBD2. The CDR3 spans 15 residues. Per the germline V gene, CDR1 is SGHRS and CDR2 is YFSETQ. The trim removed 0 bases at V and 4 bases at J, leaving 3 bases unmatched. The CDR3 loop reads CASSLELAGADTQYF. The CDR3 DNA sequence: TGCGCCAGCAGCTTGGAACTAGCGGGCGCAGATACGCAGTATTTT.